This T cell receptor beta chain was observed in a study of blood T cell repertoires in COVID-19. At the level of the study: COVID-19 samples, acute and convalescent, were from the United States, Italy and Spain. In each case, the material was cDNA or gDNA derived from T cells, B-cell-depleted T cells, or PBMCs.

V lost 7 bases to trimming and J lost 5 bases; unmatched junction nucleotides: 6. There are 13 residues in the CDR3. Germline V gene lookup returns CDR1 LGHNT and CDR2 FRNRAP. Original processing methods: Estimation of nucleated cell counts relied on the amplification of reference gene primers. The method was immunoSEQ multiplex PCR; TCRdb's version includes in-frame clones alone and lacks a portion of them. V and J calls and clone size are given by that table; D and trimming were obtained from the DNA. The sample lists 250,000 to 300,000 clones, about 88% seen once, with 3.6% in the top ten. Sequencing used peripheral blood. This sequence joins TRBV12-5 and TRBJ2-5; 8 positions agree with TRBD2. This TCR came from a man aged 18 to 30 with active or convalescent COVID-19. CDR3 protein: CASDLQRGETQYF. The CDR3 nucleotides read TGTGCTAGTGACCTCCAGCGGGGGGAGACCCAGTACTTC.